This T cell receptor (beta chain) was recovered during a study of beta chain features in type 1 diabetes. Study-wide context: Examination spanned 90 million to 140 million sorted cells from all samples. The study, taken as a whole, reports: Equally in patients and controls, PCR might preferentially amplify shorter templates. Overrepresentation of cells with high TCR expression could result from cDNA sequencing. There were fewer insertions and more deletions at the VDJ junctions of type 1 diabetes patients. Moderately but significantly shorter TCRB CDR3s were found in Type 1 diabetes patients in all four CD4+ subsets.

Sequencing targeted expressed TCRB transcripts, as all isolated RNA had been reverse transcribed. Produced via immunoSEQ multiplex PCR; TCRdb's table is partial and in-frame only. This table has roughly 260,000 clones, roughly 22% appearing once. CDR1 and CDR2 (germline): LGHNA, YSLEER. This CDR3 is 16 amino acids long. With V trimmed by 2 bases and J by 4 bases, 8 bases remained unmatched. This clone was counted between two and nine times. Its specificity is not known. Sequenced material: naive CD4+ T cells from blood. The V call is TRBV4-3, the J call TRBJ2-3, with TRBD2 identical over 8 bases. The source is a woman aged 40 to 50 with type 1 diabetes. The CDR3, as DNA: TGCGCCAGCAGCCAATTCTACGGGAGGGGGGCAGATACGCAGTATTTT. This sequence encodes CASSQFYGRGADTQYF.